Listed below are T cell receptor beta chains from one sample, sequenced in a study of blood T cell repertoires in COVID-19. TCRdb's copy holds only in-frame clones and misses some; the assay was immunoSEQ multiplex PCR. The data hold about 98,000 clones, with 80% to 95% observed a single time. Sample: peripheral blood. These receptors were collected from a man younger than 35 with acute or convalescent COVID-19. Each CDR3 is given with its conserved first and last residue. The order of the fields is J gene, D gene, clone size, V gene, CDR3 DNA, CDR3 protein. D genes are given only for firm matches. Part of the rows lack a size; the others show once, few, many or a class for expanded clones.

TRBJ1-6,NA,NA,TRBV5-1,TGCGCCAGCAGCCCAACGAGCTCCTATAATTCACCCCTCCACTTT,CASSPTSSYNSPLHF
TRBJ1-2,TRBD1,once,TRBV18,TGTGCCAGCTCACCAGACAGGGTCTATGGCTACACCTTC,CASSPDRVYGYTF
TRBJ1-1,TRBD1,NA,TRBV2,TGTGCCAGCGCAGACTTGACAGGGCAGAACACTGAAGCTTTCTTT,CASADLTGQNTEAFF
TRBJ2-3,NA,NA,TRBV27,TGTGCCAGCAGTTTAGCGGGGACAGCAATGCGCACAGATACGCAGTATTTT,CASSLAGTAMRTDTQYF
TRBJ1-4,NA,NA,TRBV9,TGTGCCAGCAGCGTAGGAGGGGACTGGGGTAGGGAAAAACTGTTTTTT,CASSVGGDWGREKLFF
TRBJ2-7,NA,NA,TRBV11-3,TGTGCCAGCAGCCTCTCAGACGGGGTCGGAGAGCAGTACTTC,CASSLSDGVGEQYF
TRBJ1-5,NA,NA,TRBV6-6,TGTGCCAGCAGCCACAATCAGCCCCAGCATTTT,CASSHNQPQHF
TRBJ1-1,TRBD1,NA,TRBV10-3,TGTGCCATCAGTGAGCCATTGACAGGGGAGATCACTGAAGCTTTCTTT,CAISEPLTGEITEAFF
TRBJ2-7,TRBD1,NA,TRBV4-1,TGCGCCAGCAGCCAACCCACAGGGGGCAGATACGAGCAGTACTTC,CASSQPTGGRYEQYF
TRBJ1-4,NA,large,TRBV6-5,TGTGCCAGCATCCTGACAGTTGCAACTAATGAAAAACTGTTTTTT,CASILTVATNEKLFF
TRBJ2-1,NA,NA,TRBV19,TGTGCCAGTAGTGGGGCAATATTCACACACAATGAGCAGTTCTTC,CASSGAIFTHNEQFF
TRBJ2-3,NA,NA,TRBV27,TGTGCCAGCGGATCCTTATATTCCCAGGGAGATACGCAGTATTTT,CASGSLYSQGDTQYF
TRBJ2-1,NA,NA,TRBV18,TGTGCCAGCTCACCTCCCGCTAGGGAGAAAGGAATCTACAATGAGCAGTTCTTC,CASSPPAREKGIYNEQFF
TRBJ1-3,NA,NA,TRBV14,TGTGCCAGCAGCCAAGATACTACCAGCCATTCCTCTGGAAACACCATATATTTT,CASSQDTTSHSSGNTIYF
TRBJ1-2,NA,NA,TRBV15,TGTGCCACCAGCAGAGGGGGACAAGCCGGTGGCTACACCTTC,CATSRGGQAGGYTF
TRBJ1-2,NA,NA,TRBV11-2,TGTGCCAGCAGCCCCAAACAGGGACCTTATGGCTACACCTTC,CASSPKQGPYGYTF
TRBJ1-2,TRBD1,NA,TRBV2,TGTGCCAGCAGCGAGACAGGGTCCCTGGATGGCTACACCTTC,CASSETGSLDGYTF
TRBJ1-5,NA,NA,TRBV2,TGTGCCAGCAGTCCTCAGGACAGACTCTATAGCAATCAGCCCCAGCATTTT,CASSPQDRLYSNQPQHF
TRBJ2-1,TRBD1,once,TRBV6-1,TGTGCCAGCAGTGAGAGCTCTGCGGGACAGGGGGACAATGAGCAGTTCTTC,CASSESSAGQGDNEQFF
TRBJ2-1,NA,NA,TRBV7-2,TGTGCCAGCACCGCCCCCGGGACATCCTCCTACAATGAGCAGTTCTTC,CASTAPGTSSYNEQFF
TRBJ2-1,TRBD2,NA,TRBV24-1,TGTGCCACCAGTGATATTAGCGGGATCAATGAGCAGTTCTTC,CATSDISGINEQFF
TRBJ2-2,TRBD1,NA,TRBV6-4,TGTGCCAGCAGTGCCCGGACAGGGTACACCGGGGAGCTGTTTTTT,CASSARTGYTGELFF
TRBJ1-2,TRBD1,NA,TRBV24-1,TGTGCCACCAGTGACGGGCGGACAGGGGAGGTCTATGGCTACACCTTC,CATSDGRTGEVYGYTF
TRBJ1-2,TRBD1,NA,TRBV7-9,TGTGCCACCCTAGCAGGGACAGGATCCTATGGCTACACCTTC,CATLAGTGSYGYTF
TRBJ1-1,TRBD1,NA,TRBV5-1,TGCGCCAGCAGCTTGGGCGACAGGGAGAGGTCTGAAGCTTTCTTT,CASSLGDRERSEAFF
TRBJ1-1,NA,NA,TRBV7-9,TGTGCCAGCAGGCGCCAGCGGAACACTGAAGCTTTCTTT,CASRRQRNTEAFF
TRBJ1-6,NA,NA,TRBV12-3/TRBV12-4,TGTGCCAGCACTCGAATGGCGGATTCACCCCTCCACTTT,CASTRMADSPLHF
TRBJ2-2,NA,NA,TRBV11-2,TGTGCCAGCAGATCACCCAAGACTTTGACCAAGACCGGGGAGCTGTTTTTT,CASRSPKTLTKTGELFF
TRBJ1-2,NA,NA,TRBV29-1,TGCAGCGTGCGGGCCTATGATGGCTACACCTTC,CSVRAYDGYTF
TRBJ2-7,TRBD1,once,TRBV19,TGTGCCAGTAGTAGACGGACAGGGGCACTCTACGAGCAGTACTTC,CASSRRTGALYEQYF
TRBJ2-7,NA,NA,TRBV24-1,TGTGCCACCAGTTGGCCCTTGTCCTACGAGCAGTACTTC,CATSWPLSYEQYF
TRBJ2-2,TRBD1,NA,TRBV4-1,TGCGCCAGCAGCCAAGACATGGACAGGGCGCAGAACACCGGGGAGCTGTTTTTT,CASSQDMDRAQNTGELFF
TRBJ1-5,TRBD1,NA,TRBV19,TGTGCCAGTAGTATGGAGGAGGGGGCTAGCAATCAGCCCCAGCATTTT,CASSMEEGASNQPQHF
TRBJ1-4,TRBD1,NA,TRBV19,TGTGCCAGTAGTACCGGACAGGGGATCACTAATGAAAAACTGTTTTTT,CASSTGQGITNEKLFF
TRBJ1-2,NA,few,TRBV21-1,TGTGCCAGCAGCTCAAGTAGGGGAAACTATGGCTACACCTTC,CASSSSRGNYGYTF
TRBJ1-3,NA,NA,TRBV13,TGTGCCAGCAGCACGGACAGCACCATATATTTT,CASSTDSTIYF
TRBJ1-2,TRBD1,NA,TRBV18,TGTGCCAGCTCACGGACAGGGGTGGGGAACGGCTACACCTTC,CASSRTGVGNGYTF
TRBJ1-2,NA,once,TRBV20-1,TGCAGTGCTAGTTCGCAGGGGAGATTCTATGGCTACACCTTC,CSASSQGRFYGYTF
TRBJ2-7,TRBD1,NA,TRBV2,TGTGCCAGCAGTGCTCCAGGGACAGGGGGGTACGAGCAGTACTTC,CASSAPGTGGYEQYF
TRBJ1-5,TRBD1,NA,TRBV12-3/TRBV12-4,TGTGCCAGCAGTTTCGGACAGGCGGCCCAGCATTTT,CASSFGQAAQHF
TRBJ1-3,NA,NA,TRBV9,TGTGCCAGCAGCGTAGGTAAAGCGTTCTCTGGAAACACCATATATTTT,CASSVGKAFSGNTIYF
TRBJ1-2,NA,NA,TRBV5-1,TGCGCCAGCAGCAAGAACGTTAATTCGGGAGTCTCCCCTTCCGGATATGGCTACACCTTC,CASSKNVNSGVSPSGYGYTF
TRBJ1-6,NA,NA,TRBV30,TGTGCCTGGAGTGAGAGCGACAGGCTTAATTCACCCCTCCACTTT,CAWSESDRLNSPLHF
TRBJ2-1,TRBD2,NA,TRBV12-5,TGTGCTAGTGGTTCCCCGGGACTAGCGGGAACTGAGCAGTTCTTC,CASGSPGLAGTEQFF
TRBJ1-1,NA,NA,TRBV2,TGTGCCAGCAGTGGGGCCAGGGGATCTGAAGCTTTCTTT,CASSGARGSEAFF
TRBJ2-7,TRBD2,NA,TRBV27,TGTGCCAGCAGCCTAAGGAGTAGCGGGTTTGAGCAGTACTTC,CASSLRSSGFEQYF
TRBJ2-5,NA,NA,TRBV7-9,TGTGCCAGCAGCCTCGGGACTTCGGGGAAAGAGACCCAGTACTTC,CASSLGTSGKETQYF
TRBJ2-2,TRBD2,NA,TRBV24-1,TGTGCCACCAGTGAAGGGACTAGCGGGAGCCGAGGCACCGGGGAGCTGTTTTTT,CATSEGTSGSRGTGELFF
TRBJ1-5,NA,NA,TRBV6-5,TGTGCCAGCAGTTACAGCAGGGATCAGCCCCAGCATTTT,CASSYSRDQPQHF
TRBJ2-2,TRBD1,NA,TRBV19,TGTGCCAGTAGTACTTTCCGGACAGGGGATTCCACCGGGGAGCTGTTTTTT,CASSTFRTGDSTGELFF
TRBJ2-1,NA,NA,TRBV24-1,TGTGCCACCAGTGATGCGTACAATGAGCAGTTCTTC,CATSDAYNEQFF
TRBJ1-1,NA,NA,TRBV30,TGTGCCTGGAGTGTACACATGAACACTGAAGCTTTCTTT,CAWSVHMNTEAFF
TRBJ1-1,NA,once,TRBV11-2,TGTGCCAGCAGCCCGGGTCGGTGGTCTAGTCGGGAGGGCACTGAAGCTTTCTTT,CASSPGRWSSREGTEAFF